The rows below give T cell receptor beta chains drawn from one sample of a study of blood T cells in healthy people across ages. From the 5' RACE reads, TCRdb called clonotypes with MiXCR, one entry per CDR3 protein. The repertoire holds 1.5 million or so distinct CDR3 sequences, around 39% seen once, with under 8% in the top ten. Sequenced input: blood. Receptors originate from a woman between 18 and 29 years old in good health. Each CDR3 is given with its conserved first and last residue. Fields, in order: D gene, J gene, clone size, V gene, CDR3 DNA, CDR3 protein. A D gene is named only where the DNA matches it firmly. Clone size is shown for a subset of rows, as once, few, many or a class of expanded clone.

D gene: -; J gene: TRBJ2-1; clone size: many; V gene: TRBV7-2; CDR3 DNA: TGTGCCAGCAGCCCCCAAGGGCTCGATGAGCAGTTCTTC; CDR3 protein: CASSPQGLDEQFF
D gene: -; J gene: TRBJ2-5; clone size: -; V gene: TRBV18; CDR3 DNA: TGTGCCAGCTCACCGGGTTCGGGGAACCAGTACTTC; CDR3 protein: CASSPGSGNQYF
D gene: -; J gene: TRBJ1-5; clone size: once; V gene: TRBV6-1; CDR3 DNA: TGTGCCAGCAGTGAAGCAGGTGAGGTTCAGCCCCAGCATTTT; CDR3 protein: CASSEAGEVQPQHF
D gene: -; J gene: TRBJ2-3; clone size: -; V gene: TRBV27; CDR3 DNA: TGTGCCAGCAGCCCCGGGACGCCGCAGTATTTT; CDR3 protein: CASSPGTPQYF
D gene: -; J gene: TRBJ2-7; clone size: few; V gene: TRBV6-5; CDR3 DNA: TGTGCCAGCAGTTACATTGGGGTGGCGGACGAGCAGTACTTC; CDR3 protein: CASSYIGVADEQYF
D gene: -; J gene: TRBJ2-4; clone size: few; V gene: TRBV6-5; CDR3 DNA: TGTGCCAGCAGTCTTTTGGGGGTGGAAGCCAAAAACATTCAGTACTTC; CDR3 protein: CASSLLGVEAKNIQYF
D gene: -; J gene: TRBJ2-7; clone size: -; V gene: TRBV5-1; CDR3 DNA: TGCGCCAGCAGCTTGTTTTACATCCCGGACTCCTACGAGCAGTACTTC; CDR3 protein: CASSLFYIPDSYEQYF
D gene: TRBD2; J gene: TRBJ2-1; clone size: -; V gene: TRBV29-1; CDR3 DNA: TGCAGCGTAAACGGGCGAGCGGGGGGCGATGGGCAGTTCTTC; CDR3 protein: CSVNGRAGGDGQFF
D gene: -; J gene: TRBJ2-5; clone size: -; V gene: TRBV12-3/TRBV12-4; CDR3 DNA: TGTGCCAGCAGTTTAGGGACAGCCAACTACAAGCAGTACTTC; CDR3 protein: CASSLGTANYKQYF
D gene: -; J gene: TRBJ2-7; clone size: -; V gene: TRBV9; CDR3 DNA: TGTGCCAGCAGCGCGGCTCTTTCCCTCTCCGAGCAGTACTTC; CDR3 protein: CASSAALSLSEQYF
D gene: TRBD2; J gene: TRBJ2-3; clone size: many; V gene: TRBV20-1; CDR3 DNA: TGCAGCGCCCTAGCGGATAACACAGATACGCAGTATTTT; CDR3 protein: CSALADNTDTQYF
D gene: TRBD1; J gene: TRBJ1-1; clone size: -; V gene: TRBV7-6; CDR3 DNA: TGTGCCAGCAGCTTCCTCCTCGGGACAGAGAACACTGAAGCTTTCTTT; CDR3 protein: CASSFLLGTENTEAFF
D gene: TRBD2; J gene: TRBJ2-1; clone size: -; V gene: TRBV12-3/TRBV12-4; CDR3 DNA: TGTGCCAGCAGTGCAGGCGGGAGGGACAATGAGCAGTTCTTC; CDR3 protein: CASSAGGRDNEQFF
D gene: TRBD2; J gene: TRBJ2-1; clone size: -; V gene: TRBV20-1; CDR3 DNA: TGCACGGCGGGGGATTCCTACAATGAGCAGTTCTTC; CDR3 protein: CTAGDSYNEQFF
D gene: TRBD1; J gene: TRBJ2-7; clone size: many; V gene: TRBV6-5; CDR3 DNA: TGTGCCAGCAGTTACTCTCAGGGGGCGGAGGAGCAGTACTTC; CDR3 protein: CASSYSQGAEEQYF
D gene: -; J gene: TRBJ1-5; clone size: -; V gene: TRBV27; CDR3 DNA: TGTGCCAGCAGTACCCGGCCGGGGGCCAATCAGCCCCAGCATTTT; CDR3 protein: CASSTRPGANQPQHF
D gene: -; J gene: TRBJ2-3; clone size: -; V gene: TRBV2; CDR3 DNA: TGTGTCAGCAGTGGTAGGCGGGGAAGAACAGATACGCAGTATTTT; CDR3 protein: CVSSGRRGRTDTQYF
D gene: -; J gene: TRBJ2-5; clone size: -; V gene: TRBV6-1; CDR3 DNA: TGTGCCAGCACCGAGGGGCTAGCGAGAGAGACCCAGTACTTC; CDR3 protein: CASTEGLARETQYF
D gene: TRBD1; J gene: TRBJ2-5; clone size: -; V gene: TRBV6-5; CDR3 DNA: TGTGCCAGCAGTCCACAGGGGCGCCACCAAGAGACCCAGTACTTC; CDR3 protein: CASSPQGRHQETQYF
D gene: -; J gene: TRBJ2-1; clone size: -; V gene: TRBV10-3; CDR3 DNA: TGTGCCATCAGTGAGGGGGGCCCCATCAGAGATGAGCAGTTCTTC; CDR3 protein: CAISEGGPIRDEQFF
D gene: -; J gene: TRBJ2-1; clone size: -; V gene: TRBV24-1; CDR3 DNA: TGTGCCACCAGGCCAGGACAGATGCGGGTGGAGGAGCAGTTCTTC; CDR3 protein: CATRPGQMRVEEQFF
D gene: -; J gene: TRBJ2-2; clone size: -; V gene: TRBV2; CDR3 DNA: TGTGCCAGCAATGGACAGACGAGAGGAGGGGAGCTGTTTTTT; CDR3 protein: CASNGQTRGGELFF
D gene: -; J gene: TRBJ1-1; clone size: -; V gene: TRBV6-2/TRBV6-3; CDR3 DNA: TGTGCCAGCAAATTCCCGAACACTGAAGCTTTCTTT; CDR3 protein: CASKFPNTEAFF
D gene: -; J gene: TRBJ2-6; clone size: -; V gene: TRBV30; CDR3 DNA: TGTGCCTGGAGTGGGCCCGGGGCCAACGTCCTGACTTTC; CDR3 protein: CAWSGPGANVLTF
D gene: -; J gene: TRBJ2-5; clone size: -; V gene: TRBV7-9; CDR3 DNA: TGTGCCAGCAGCTTAAGCGGCGGGATGCTACAAGAGACCCAGTACTTT; CDR3 protein: CASSLSGGMLQETQYF
D gene: TRBD2; J gene: TRBJ2-3; clone size: -; V gene: TRBV12-3/TRBV12-4; CDR3 DNA: TGTGCCAGCAGTTTCGAACTAGCGGGCCCCTTGGGCACAGATACGCAGTATTTT; CDR3 protein: CASSFELAGPLGTDTQYF
D gene: -; J gene: TRBJ2-3; clone size: few; V gene: TRBV20-1; CDR3 DNA: TGCAGTGCTAGAGGGGGCGTCCTCCATAGAAGCACAGATACGCAGTATTTT; CDR3 protein: CSARGGVLHRSTDTQYF